This T cell receptor beta chain was observed in a study of metastatic and nonmetastatic thyroid tumors. Across the whole study: From malignant and benign thyroid patients, repertoires in blood and in tumor or nodule tissue were compared.

Before thyroid surgery, none of the patients had received any treatment. Study outcomes and limitations: Reportedly, malignant thyroid tumors had significantly higher TCR beta diversity than benign nodules, in blood and tumor.

In the original workflow: The study built a papillary thyroid cancer distant-metastasis classifier from CDR3 differences across clinicopathological groups. MiXCR re-clonotyped the PCR reads for TCRdb. The authors' filters were not applied to this entry. The sample lists about 40,000 clones; roughly a sixth were seen once. This CDR3 comprises 15 residues. Looked up from germline, CDR1 is MDHEN and CDR2 is SYDVKM. Turning to this clone: The antigen remains undetermined. Its ends do not fully match the called genes, so a read error is possible.

The material sequenced was blood. V gene TRBV28 combines with J gene TRBJ1-5, with 9 bases fitting TRBD1. The TCR originated in a female donor with papillary thyroid cancer or a benign thyroid nodule (not recorded which). Some clones in this sample may be carry-over from other donors' samples. The CDR3 spells CASRDLTGGAQPQHF. CDR3 nucleotides: TGTGCCAGCAGAGACCTTACAGGGGGCGCGCAGCCACAGCATTTT.